These T cell receptor beta chains were read from a single sample in a study of shared clonotypes between healthy human individuals. Profiled with immunoSEQ multiplex PCR; TCRdb holds only in-frame clones, not every one. The sample holds about 680,000 clones; approximately 79% are singletons and the top ten take under 2%. The sequencing sample was made of memory CD4+ T cells sorted from blood. These receptors all come from a woman aged 25 to 45 in good health. Both conserved end residues are part of each CDR3. Each record gives: D gene, J gene, clone size, V gene, CDR3 protein, CDR3 DNA. The D gene is left open where the match is weak. Size is omitted from some rows. Given values are once, few, many or a class for expanded clones.

TRBD2 TRBJ2-2 few TRBV7-2 CASSFYVTSGRAGELFF TGTGCCAGCAGCTTCTATGTGACTAGCGGGAGGGCCGGGGAGCTGTTTTTT
TRBD2 TRBJ2-7 few TRBV10-2 CASSEPRRAGGYEQYF TGCGCCAGCAGTGAGCCCCGGAGAGCGGGAGGTTACGAGCAGTACTTC
TRBD1 TRBJ1-1 - TRBV18 CASSPGQGVTEAFF TGTGCCAGCTCACCGGGACAGGGGGTCACTGAAGCTTTCTTT
TRBD1 TRBJ1-1 - TRBV6-5 CASSLDRGRAFF TGTGCCAGCAGTCTAGACAGGGGGCGAGCTTTCTTT
- TRBJ2-1 many TRBV6-5 CASSYSPESYNEQFF TGTGCCAGCAGTTACTCACCGGAATCCTACAATGAGCAGTTCTTC
- TRBJ1-5 - TRBV27 CASSLQAYSNQPQHF TGTGCCAGCAGTTTACAGGCATATAGCAATCAGCCCCAGCATTTT
TRBD1 TRBJ1-5 - TRBV10-2 CASSFGGQGNQPQHF TGCGCCAGCAGTTTCGGGGGACAGGGAAATCAGCCCCAGCATTTT
- TRBJ1-1 once TRBV28 CASSPGTPITFF TGTGCCAGCAGCCCCGGGACCCCTATCACTTTCTTT
- TRBJ1-3 - TRBV18 CASSPAGRNTIYF TGTGCCAGCTCACCGGCAGGGAGAAACACCATATATTTT
TRBD2 TRBJ2-1 - TRBV28 CASTPQLAGNNEQFF TGTGCCAGCACCCCCCAGCTAGCGGGGAACAATGAGCAGTTCTTC
- TRBJ1-1 - TRBV11-2 CASSYPRQNTEAFF TGTGCCAGCAGCTACCCCAGACAGAACACTGAAGCTTTCTTT
- TRBJ1-3 - TRBV18 CASSPLPGAGNTIYF TGTGCCAGCTCACCGCTCCCAGGGGCTGGAAACACCATATATTTT
- TRBJ1-2 - TRBV7-2 CASSSSFYGYTF TGTGCCAGCAGCTCCTCATTCTATGGCTACACCTTC
- TRBJ2-7 many TRBV9 CASSAQQGLEQYF TGTGCCAGCAGCGCACAACAGGGTCTGGAACAGTACTTC
TRBD2 TRBJ2-7 - TRBV28 CAGKFPGTSGTPYEQYF TGTGCCGGAAAATTTCCCGGGACTAGCGGGACGCCCTACGAGCAGTACTTC
- TRBJ1-2 few TRBV19 CASSLRDKVYGYTF TGTGCCAGTAGTCTCCGGGACAAAGTCTATGGCTACACCTTC
TRBD1 TRBJ1-1 - TRBV5-1 CASSLSAGGTEAFF TGCGCCAGCAGCTTGAGCGCAGGGGGCACTGAAGCTTTCTTT
- TRBJ2-5 many TRBV20-1 CSAKREETQYF TGCAGTGCTAAGCGGGAAGAGACCCAGTACTTC
TRBD2 TRBJ2-3 few TRBV5-1 CASSLSSGSTDTQYF TGCGCCAGCAGCTTATCTAGCGGGAGCACAGATACGCAGTATTTT
- TRBJ2-2 - TRBV4-1 CASSQDSSSWDPGELFF TGCGCCAGCAGCCAAGATAGTTCCTCCTGGGATCCCGGGGAGCTGTTTTTT
TRBD2 TRBJ2-7 - TRBV7-9 CASRPGLAGGYEQYF TGTGCCAGCAGGCCGGGACTAGCGGGAGGCTACGAGCAGTACTTC
- TRBJ1-3 few TRBV18 CASRGAVSGNTIYF TGTGCCAGCCGGGGGGCCGTCTCTGGAAACACCATATATTTT
- TRBJ1-5 - TRBV28 CASFLGPNQPQHF TGTGCCAGCTTCCTAGGGCCCAATCAGCCCCAGCATTTT
- TRBJ1-2 - TRBV19 CASSIWRINDGYTF TGTGCCAGTAGTATTTGGCGGATAAACGATGGCTACACCTTC
TRBD2 TRBJ2-3 - TRBV28 CASSLLQREVTDTQYF TGTGCCAGCTCCCTCCTGCAGCGGGAGGTGACAGATACGCAGTATTTT
TRBD1 TRBJ1-3 - TRBV18 CASSIGTGVTRSGNTIYF TGTGCCAGCTCAATCGGGACAGGAGTAACTCGCTCTGGAAACACCATATATTTT
TRBD2 TRBJ2-1 few TRBV7-9 CASSAPETSGRASEQFF TGTGCCAGCAGCGCCCCCGAGACTAGCGGGAGGGCTTCTGAGCAGTTCTTC
TRBD2 TRBJ2-1 - TRBV18 CASSPRLAGDEQFF TGTGCCAGCTCACCACGGCTAGCGGGAGATGAGCAGTTCTTC
- TRBJ1-1 many TRBV28 CASSLTGTKNTEAFF TGTGCCAGCAGTCTAACCGGGACAAAGAACACTGAAGCTTTCTTT
TRBD1 TRBJ2-2 - TRBV6-5 CASTTGVGELFF TGTGCCAGCACCACAGGGGTCGGGGAGCTGTTTTTT
- TRBJ2-7 - TRBV29-1 CSVGRDPAEQYF TGCAGCGTTGGGCGGGACCCCGCCGAGCAGTACTTC
- TRBJ1-1 - TRBV27 CASSPRSRVNTEAFF TGTGCCAGCAGTCCCCGTTCCAGGGTGAACACTGAAGCTTTCTTT
- TRBJ1-1 - TRBV19 CASSILGGLNTEAFF TGTGCCAGTAGTATTCTCGGGGGGTTGAACACTGAAGCTTTCTTT
- TRBJ2-6 - TRBV9 CASSVAGTGANVLTF TGTGCCAGCAGCGTAGCTGGGACTGGGGCCAACGTCCTGACTTTC
TRBD2 TRBJ2-6 few TRBV28 CASSSSGGGSGANVLTF TGTGCCAGCAGTTCCAGCGGCGGGGGCTCTGGGGCCAACGTCCTGACTTTC